One and the same sample provided the 29 T cell receptor beta chains below, sequenced in a study of blood T cell repertoires in COVID-19. Data came from immunoSEQ multiplex PCR; TCRdb stores just in-frame clones and leaves some out. The sample carries hundreds of thousands of clones, roughly 88% recorded once. Sample: peripheral blood. All receptors come from a woman younger than 45 with active or convalescent COVID-19.

Note on this clone: The identical CDR3 is also encoded by other nucleotide sequences in the sample. V usage is TRBV5-1 and J usage is TRBJ1-1; D is uncertain. The CDR3 has 14 amino acids. CDR1 is SGHRS and CDR2 is YFSETQ in the germline V gene. Trimming took 4 bases from V and 5 from J, leaving 15 bases between them. As DNA, the CDR3 is TGCGCCAGCAGCCTCCGCGGGGTGGATACTGAAGCTTTCTTT. Translation gives CASSLRGVDTEAFF.

This chain uses TRBV4-1 with TRBJ1-2; possible D gene TRBD1, 5 bases. This CDR3 is built from 14 residues. The ends were cut back, 4 bases at V and 5 bases at J, with 14 bases in the middle. The germline V gene has CDR1 MGHRA and CDR2 YSYEKL. The chain's CDR3 is CASSPSREEYGYTF. The CDR3 DNA sequence: TGCGCCAGCAGCCCATCCAGGGAGGAGTATGGCTACACCTTC.

The gene calls are TRBV27 and TRBJ2-7; no clear D. CDR1 and CDR2 (germline): MNHEY, SMNVEV (reference sequence). The CDR3 loop spans 14 amino acids. V was shortened by 0 bases and J by 3 bases, with 9 bases between the two germline ends. Written as DNA, the CDR3 is TGTGCCAGCAGTTTATCCCCGGTAATCTACGAGCAGTACTTC. Encoded protein: CASSLSPVIYEQYF.

The chain joins TRBV6-5 to TRBJ1-2, with 7 bases that match TRBD1. V lost 4 bases to trimming and J lost 3 bases; unmatched junction nucleotides: 5. The CDR3 is made up of 14 amino acids. Germline V gene data show CDR1 as MNHEY and CDR2 as SVGAGI. The CDR3 sequence: CASSSGTVDYGYTF. CDR3 DNA: TGTGCCAGCAGTTCCGGGACAGTAGACTATGGCTACACCTTC.

The CDR3 region is CASTSQGSTDTQYF. DNA of the CDR3: TGTGCCAGTACCAGCCAGGGGAGCACAGATACGCAGTATTTT. The chain combines TRBV19 with TRBJ2-3; a weak D match, TRBD1 (6 bases). The CDR3 is 14 residues long. Trimming stripped 7 bases from V and 0 bases from J, with 11 bases between. Looked up from germline, CDR1 is LNHDA and CDR2 is SQIVND (reference sequence). The whole variable domain, remainder taken from reference TRBV19 and TRBJ2-3, is DGGITQSPKYLFRKEGQNVTLSCEQNLNHDAMYWYRQDPGQGLRLIYYSQIVNDFQKGDIAEGYSVSREKKESFPLTVTSAQKNPTAFYLCASTSQGSTDTQYFGPGTRLTVL.

The chain combines TRBV23-1 with TRBJ1-5; D gene unclear. TRBV23-1 is an ORF; its function is uncertain. The CDR3 spans 21 residues. Trimming removed 0 bases at V and 0 bases at J, with 24 bases between. Written as DNA, the CDR3 is TGCGCCAGCAGTCAATCCTTCGGCAGGAGGAACCGGAACCCTAGCAATCAGCCCCAGCATTTT. Its translation is CASSQSFGRRNRNPSNQPQHF.

The V and J genes are TRBV15 and TRBJ2-2; TRBD1 aligns across 7 bases. The CDR3 runs to 15 residues. Trimming took 3 bases from V and 3 from J; bases not matched to a gene: 4. The germline V gene has CDR1 LNHNV and CDR2 YYDKDF (reference sequence). In DNA, the CDR3 is TGTGCCACCAGCAGTGGGCAGGGGGACACCGGGGAGCTGTTTTTT. Translation: CATSSGQGDTGELFF.

This clone was seen just once. The gene calls are TRBV6-5 and TRBJ2-2; the D is unclear. Per germline, CDR1 MNHEY and CDR2 SVGAGI. This CDR3 region has 12 residues. Deletions cut 6 bases from V and 7 bases from J, with 9 bases between. The CDR3 loop is CASRKNGGELFF. The CDR3 nucleotides read TGTGCCAGCAGAAAGAACGGCGGGGAGCTGTTTTTT.

The CDR3 sequence is CASSPTYNEQFF. The CDR3 DNA is TGTGCCAGCAGCCCGACATACAATGAGCAGTTCTTC. The gene calls are TRBV5-4 and TRBJ2-1; D remains ambiguous. V lost 4 bases, J lost 4 bases, and 6 bases lay in between. The germline V gene encodes CDR1 SGHNT and CDR2 YYREEE (reference sequence). The CDR3 sequence is 12 residues long. Combining the CDR3 with reference TRBV5-4 and TRBJ2-1 gives the whole variable domain ETGVTQSPTHLIKTRGQQVTLRCSSQSGHNTVSWYQQALGQGPQFIFQYYREEENGRGNFPPRFSGLQFPNYSSELNVNALELDDSALYLCASSPTYNEQFFGPGTRLTVL.

The chain carries TRBV19 and TRBJ1-2, with D hard to call. Germline V gene sequence: CDR1 LNHDA, CDR2 SQIVND (reference sequence). V was trimmed by 5 bases and J by 4 bases, leaving 8 bases between them. This CDR3 contains 12 residues. For the CDR3, the DNA is TGTGCCAGTAGTGAGGGAGTCTATGGCTACACCTTC. It is translated as CASSEGVYGYTF. Full variable domain (rest looked up from reference TRBV19 and TRBJ1-2): DGGITQSPKYLFRKEGQNVTLSCEQNLNHDAMYWYRQDPGQGLRLIYYSQIVNDFQKGDIAEGYSVSREKKESFPLTVTSAQKNPTAFYLCASSEGVYGYTFGSGTRLTVV.

The chain has TRBV11-2 and TRBJ1-1; D is ambiguous. The germline CDR1 and CDR2 sequences are SGHAT and FQNNGV. The CDR3 sequence is 13 residues long. The V gene lost 2 bases and the J gene lost 4 bases, with 8 bases spanning the gap. CDR3 in DNA: TGTGCCAGCAGCTTACAAGGGAGCACTGAAGCTTTCTTT. This translates into CASSLQGSTEAFF.

The genes are TRBV10-3 and TRBJ1-3; D not certain. V shed 3 bases and J shed 0 bases, with 12 bases lying between them. CDR1 ENHRY and CDR2 SYGVKD come from the germline V gene. The CDR3 contains 16 residues. CDR3 loop: CAISEVGKSSGNTIYF. The CDR3 nucleotides read TGTGCCATCAGTGAAGTGGGCAAGAGCTCTGGAAACACCATATATTTT.

The chain has TRBV12-5 and TRBJ2-7, with D possibly TRBD2 on 6 matching bases. The CDR3 has 17 amino acids. Germline CDR1 and CDR2: LGHNT and FRNRAP. V lost 5 bases to trimming and J lost 1 base, with 21 bases between them. As DNA, the CDR3 is TGTGCTAGTGGTGTTGGGGGGTTTGCAGGGCCTTCCTACGAGCAGTACTTC. It encodes CASGVGGFAGPSYEQYF.

The rearrangement links TRBV5-1 to TRBJ1-2; no clear D gene. V was pared by 4 bases and J by 0 bases, with 7 bases between. Germline V gene lookup returns CDR1 SGHRS and CDR2 YFSETQ. This CDR3 contains 13 residues. CDR3 sequence: CASSPGTNYGYTF. DNA for the CDR3: TGCGCCAGCAGCCCGGGGACTAACTATGGCTACACCTTC. Full variable domain (remainder filled in from reference TRBV5-1 and TRBJ1-2): KAGVTQTPRYLIKTRGQQVTLSCSPISGHRSVSWYQQTPGQGLQFLFEYFSETQRNKGNFPGRFSGRQFSNSRSEMNVSTLELGDSALYLCASSPGTNYGYTFGSGTRLTVV.

The CDR3 region has the DNA TGTGCCAGCAGCCACAGGGATTTAACTGGAAACACCATATATTTT. Its translation: CASSHRDLTGNTIYF. The V call is TRBV3-1 (or the pseudogene TRBV3-2), the J call TRBJ1-3, with D maybe TRBD1 (5 bases). From germline, CDR1 is LGHDT and CDR2 YNNKEL (reference sequence). The CDR3 is 15 amino acids. Trimming removed 3 bases from V and 2 bases from J, with 11 bases in between.

CDR3 sequence (DNA): TGTGCCAGCAGCTTAATGGGGACTAGCGGGAGGGGGGATGAGCAGTTCTTC. Translating it yields CASSLMGTSGRGDEQFF. The rearrangement uses TRBV5-6 and TRBJ2-1; 16 bases map to TRBD2. Germline CDR1 and CDR2: SGHDT and YYEEEE. The CDR3 spans 17 residues. V dropped 2 bases and J dropped 8; count of bases not matched to a gene: 7.

J is TRBJ1-1 and V is TRBV29-1; perhaps TRBD1 as D (6 bases). Germline V lookup: CDR1 SQVTM, CDR2 ANQGSEA. V lost 7 bases and J lost 4, with 16 bases in between. The CDR3 sequence is 13 residues long. The CDR3 DNA reads TGCAGCGCTGTGGAAATGGACAGCACTGAAGCTTTCTTT. This translates into CSAVEMDSTEAFF. Looking up the rest from reference TRBV29-1 and TRBJ1-1 gives the full variable domain: SAVISQKPSRDICQRGTSLTIQCQVDSQVTMMFWYRQQPGQSLTLIATANQGSEATYESGFVIDKFPISRPNLTFSTLTVSNMSPEDSSIYLCSAVEMDSTEAFFGQGTRLTVV.

The chain recombines TRBV3-1 (or the pseudogene TRBV3-2) with TRBJ2-1; D is uncertain. The CDR3 sequence is 13 residues long. Trimming cost V 3 bases and J 8 bases, with 11 bases left between them. CDR1 and CDR2 (germline): LGHDT, YNNKEL (reference sequence). CDR3 in DNA: TGTGCCAGCAGCCAGGCACCTCAGGATGAGCAGTTCTTC. Residues: CASSQAPQDEQFF.

This clone was detected a few times. The rearrangement links TRBV6-1 to TRBJ1-5; no firm D call. Germline V gives CDR1 MNHNS, CDR2 SASEGT. With 2 bases removed from V and 4 bases from J, the gap between germline ends came to 12 bases. This CDR3 contains 15 residues. This chain's CDR3 is CASSENMLLNQPQHF. CDR3 bases: TGTGCCAGCAGTGAAAACATGCTACTAAATCAGCCCCAGCATTTT.

This chain links TRBV7-8 with TRBJ2-5; the match to TRBD2 covers 14 bases. Germline lookup yields CDR1 SGHVS and CDR2 FQNEAQ. The CDR3 totals 15 residues. V was clipped by 5 bases and J by 4 bases; unmatched bases: 3. As DNA, the CDR3 is TGTGCCAGCAGCGCGGGACTAGCGGGAGTAGAGACCCAGTACTTC. Protein sequence: CASSAGLAGVETQYF.

The gene calls are TRBV11-2 and TRBJ1-2; D possibly corresponds to TRBD1 (6 bases). CDR1 and CDR2 (germline): SGHAT, FQNNGV. The germline V and J ends were trimmed by 0 bases and 4 bases, with 12 bases remaining between them. The CDR3 totals 15 residues. This chain's CDR3 is CASSLDGAGAYGYTF. The CDR3 bases are TGTGCCAGCAGCTTAGATGGGGCAGGGGCCTATGGCTACACCTTC.

This clone occurred a few times. V gene TRBV6-4 combines with J gene TRBJ2-3; D possibly corresponds to TRBD2 (5 bases). The CDR3 has 13 amino acids. Trimming stripped 5 bases from V and 3 bases from J, with 9 bases between. Germline-derived CDR1 and CDR2 are MRHNA and SNTAGT. The CDR3 nucleotides are TGTGCCAGCAGTCCTAGCCGAACAGATACGCAGTATTTT. This encodes CASSPSRTDTQYF.

This rearrangement joins TRBV7-9 to TRBJ2-1; 9 bases line up with TRBD1. The length of the CDR3 is 15 residues. Trimming removed 5 bases from V and 4 bases from J; junction bases left unmatched: 6. Germline assignment: CDR1 SEHNR and CDR2 FQNEAQ (reference sequence). The CDR3 here is CASSPLGQGYNEQFF. The CDR3 DNA follows: TGTGCCAGCAGCCCCTTGGGACAGGGTTACAATGAGCAGTTCTTC.

The chain combines TRBV4-2 with TRBJ1-4, with D perhaps TRBD1 (5 bases). V lost 4 bases to trimming and J lost 7 bases, with 16 bases between them. The germline CDR1 and CDR2 sequences are LGHNA and YNFKEQ. The CDR3 contains 15 residues. Here the CDR3 DNA reads TGTGCCAGCAGCCCAGAAGCGGGGCAGGGTGAAAAACTGTTTTTT. Amino acids: CASSPEAGQGEKLFF.

The chain recombines TRBV5-1 with TRBJ2-2, with D possibly being TRBD2 (6 bases). V was pared by 8 bases and J by 6 bases, with 17 bases between. This CDR3 has 14 residues. The V gene's germline CDR1 is SGHRS and CDR2 YFSETQ. The DNA for the CDR3 is TGCGCCAGTTATAGCGGTCCGGACCCCGGGGAGCTGTTTTTT. Amino acids: CASYSGPDPGELFF.

This rearrangement joins TRBV3-1 (or the pseudogene TRBV3-2) to TRBJ1-4; perhaps TRBD1 as D (6 bases). V shed 3 bases and J shed 8 bases, with 25 bases lying between them. Germline CDR1 reads LGHDT; CDR2 reads YNNKEL (reference sequence). The CDR3 is 18 amino acids. Written as DNA, the CDR3 is TGTGCCAGCAGCCAGGGACGGGAGAGTGTTCGGGGGGCGGAAAAACTGTTTTTT. This gives the protein CASSQGRESVRGAEKLFF.

The CDR3 DNA sequence: TGTGCCAGCAGTCTGAGAGCAGGGGGCACTGAAGCTTTCTTT. This translates into CASSLRAGGTEAFF. The chain is built from TRBV6-5 and TRBJ1-1; TRBD1 agrees at 7 bases. The CDR3 runs 14 residues. CDR1 MNHEY and CDR2 SVGAGI come from the germline V gene. The V and J ends lost 5 bases and 4 bases, in that order; junction bases with no gene match: 7.

This chain links TRBV7-9 with TRBJ1-4; D not certain. Trimming took off 5 bases at V and 3 bases at J, with 13 bases between the two ends. In germline, CDR1 is SEHNR, CDR2 FQNEAQ (reference sequence). This CDR3 contains 15 residues. CDR3 DNA: TGTGCCAGCAGCCCCTTAGCGATACCTAATGAAAAACTGTTTTTT. This gives the protein CASSPLAIPNEKLFF.

V is TRBV27 and J is TRBJ1-5; 9 bases line up with TRBD1. CDR1 and CDR2 from the germline V gene are MNHEY and SMNVEV (reference sequence). CDR3 length: 16 amino acids. The J segment lost 4 bases and the V segment lost 5 bases, leaving 9 bases of the junction unmatched. The CDR3 reads CASSPTGTGINQPQHF. CDR3 nucleotides: TGTGCCAGCAGTCCAACCGGGACAGGGATTAATCAGCCCCAGCATTTT.